This TCR beta chain derives from a study of blood T cell repertoires in COVID-19. Whole-study context: Acute-phase and convalescent COVID-19 samples originated in the United States, Italy and Spain.

In the original processing: Estimation of nucleated cell counts was performed using reference gene primer amplification. The table came from immunoSEQ multiplex PCR; TCRdb's copy has only in-frame clones and leaves some out. V, J and clone size were drawn from that table, and D and trimming were deduced from the DNA. The sample lists about 140,000 clones; about 81% were seen once. What was sequenced was peripheral blood. This sequence was found in a woman older than 75 with acute or convalescent COVID-19.

This CDR3 reads CASSQGAYNEQFF. For the CDR3, the DNA is TGTGCCAGCTCCCAAGGGGCCTACAATGAGCAGTTCTTC. The chain has TRBV18 and TRBJ2-1, with a tentative D call TRBD1 (5 bases). The germline V gene has CDR1 KGHSH and CDR2 LQKENI. V was cut by 6 bases and J by 2 bases, with 8 bases left in between. The CDR3 consists of 13 residues.